A single sample gave rise to the 23 T cell receptor beta chains below, sequenced in a study of T cell responses to AZD1222 COVID-19 vaccine. The data were produced by immunoSEQ multiplex PCR, yet TCRdb's version contains in-frame clones alone and is incomplete. The table has 150,000 to 200,000 clones, 90% seen once. The material sequenced was peripheral blood, taken 28 days after the second AZD1222 dose. Source of these receptors: an adult who received the AZD1222 COVID-19 vaccine.

CDR3 DNA: TGTGCCAGCAGTGTGGCGCTGGGGGCCCAGTACTTC. Its translation: CASSVALGAQYF. This chain joins TRBV28 and TRBJ2-5, with D perhaps given as TRBD1 or TRBD2 (5 bases each). CDR1 is MDHEN and CDR2 is SYDVKM in the germline V gene. CDR3 length: 12 amino acids. Trimming removed 5 bases from V and 9 bases from J, with 13 bases in between.

J is TRBJ1-5 and V is TRBV28; the D is unclear. The germline V gene has CDR1 MDHEN and CDR2 SYDVKM. V was pared by 2 bases and J by 3 bases, with 14 bases between. The CDR3 runs 16 residues. CDR3 sequence (DNA): TGTGCCAGCAGTTTAGAGGTCAGCTCGCCCAATCAGCCCCAGCATTTT. Amino acid sequence: CASSLEVSSPNQPQHF.

This chain connects TRBV9 to TRBJ2-7, with a weak D call TRBD2 (6 bases). The CDR3 totals 14 residues. The V and J ends lost 0 bases and 2 bases respectively, with 9 bases between them. The germline V gene has CDR1 SGDLS and CDR2 YYNGEE. CDR3 sequence: CASSVEEGPYEQYF. The CDR3, as DNA: TGTGCCAGCAGCGTAGAGGAGGGGCCCTACGAGCAGTACTTC.

The chain combines TRBV7-2 with TRBJ1-4, with 9 nucleotides matching TRBD1. Germline lookup yields CDR1 SGHTA and CDR2 FQGNSA. The V and J ends lost 1 base and 3 bases, in that order; junction bases with no gene match: 3. This CDR3 region has 16 residues. As DNA, the CDR3 is TGTGCCAGCAGCTTAGACAGGGGGCTGGCTAATGAAAAACTGTTTTTT. Amino acid sequence: CASSLDRGLANEKLFF. Full variable domain (outside the CDR3, taken from reference TRBV7-2 and TRBJ1-4): GAGVSQSPSNKVTEKGKDVELRCDPISGHTALYWYRQSLGQGLEFLIYFQGNSAPDKSGLPSDRFSAERTGGSVSTLTIQRTQQEDSAVYLCASSLDRGLANEKLFFGSGTQLSVL.

The rearrangement joins TRBV5-3 to TRBJ1-2; D is unresolved. TRBV5-3 is sorted into the ORF group, with uncertain function. V dropped 3 bases and J dropped 4 bases, with 13 bases sitting between them. This CDR3 region has 14 residues. The CDR3 DNA reads as TGTGCCAGAAGCTGCCGGGCCGTCACCTATGGCTACACCTTC. Its protein product is CARSCRAVTYGYTF.

The J gene is TRBJ2-2, the V gene TRBV9; unclear D gene. V shed 0 bases and J shed 1 base, with 7 bases lying between them. The CDR3 length is 15 residues. Germline CDR1 is SGDLS and CDR2 is YYNGEE. CDR3: CASSVELWNTGELFF. The CDR3 DNA reads TGTGCCAGCAGCGTAGAGCTCTGGAACACCGGGGAGCTGTTTTTT. The whole variable domain, filled in from reference TRBV9 and TRBJ2-2, reads DSGVTQTPKHLITATGQRVTLRCSPRSGDLSVYWYQQSLDQGLQFLIQYYNGEERAKGNILERFSAQQFPDLHSELNLSSLELGDSALYFCASSVELWNTGELFFGEGSRLTVL.

There are a few counts of this clone. This chain uses TRBV28 with TRBJ1-6; D possibly corresponds to TRBD1 (6 bases). This CDR3 has 15 residues. The germline V gene encodes CDR1 MDHEN and CDR2 SYDVKM. Trimming took off 8 bases at V and 11 bases at J, with 22 bases between the two ends. The CDR3 here is CASSARGQGKAPLHF. Here the CDR3 DNA reads TGTGCCAGCTCTGCCCGGGGGCAGGGGAAGGCACCCCTCCACTTT.

The rearrangement joins TRBV2 to TRBJ2-5; 7 nucleotides match TRBD2. CDR1 SNHLY and CDR2 FYNNEI come from the germline V gene. V was pared by 3 bases and J by 5 bases, with 6 bases of the junction left unmatched. CDR3 size: 14 residues. CDR3 in DNA: TGTGCCAGCAGTGAGCGGGGGTTCATGGAGACCCAGTACTTC. Residues: CASSERGFMETQYF.

The chain recombines TRBV24-1 with TRBJ2-3; 12 bases match TRBD2. V gave up 4 bases and J gave up 2 bases; unmatched junction bases: 6. Germline values: CDR1 KGHDR, CDR2 SFDVKD. There are 17 residues in the CDR3. The CDR3: CATSDPGLAGNTDTQYF. The CDR3 nucleotides are TGTGCCACCAGTGACCCGGGACTAGCGGGTAACACAGATACGCAGTATTTT.

The chain employs TRBV2 and TRBJ1-6; D remains ambiguous. Germline-derived CDR1 and CDR2 are SNHLY and FYNNEI. The CDR3 consists of 11 residues. Between the trimmed V and J ends, which lost 0 bases and 14 bases, there was a span of 5 bases. CDR3 DNA: TGTGCCAGCAGTGAAGCTCAAACCCTCCACTTT. Translating it yields CASSEAQTLHF.

The chain has TRBV7-2 and TRBJ1-6, with a possible D match to TRBD1 (5 bases). The CDR3 runs 13 residues. From germline, CDR1 is SGHTA and CDR2 FQGNSA. V was clipped by 3 bases and J by 7 bases, with 7 bases between them. The CDR3 here is CASSFEGNSPLHF. DNA of the CDR3: TGTGCCAGCAGCTTCGAGGGGAATTCACCCCTCCACTTT.

The CDR3 bases are TGTGCCAGCAGATTTCCGGGACGAACCTACGAGCAGTACTTC. It yields the protein CASRFPGRTYEQYF. J is TRBJ2-7 and V is TRBV5-8; D assignment may be TRBD1 or TRBD2 (5 bases each). Per germline, CDR1 SGHTS and CDR2 YDEGEE. The CDR3 has 14 amino acids. Trimming removed 5 bases from V and 2 bases from J, with 14 bases in between.

This sequence joins TRBV28 and TRBJ1-5; 9 bases match TRBD1. Germline V gene sequence: CDR1 MDHEN, CDR2 SYDVKM. With 7 bases clipped from V and 4 bases from J, the junction kept 2 bases outside the gene matches. The CDR3 contains 13 residues. The CDR3 DNA is TGTGCCAGCACGGGACAGGGAAATCAGCCCCAGCATTTT. Translation gives CASTGQGNQPQHF. The full variable domain, rest sourced from reference TRBV28 and TRBJ1-5, is DVKVTQSSRYLVKRTGEKVFLECVQDMDHENMFWYRQDPGLGLRLIYFSYDVKMKEKGDIPEGYSVSREKKERFSLILESASTNQTSMYLCASTGQGNQPQHFGDGTRLSIL.

V and J are TRBV6-2 or TRBV6-3 and TRBJ2-5, with 7 bases matching TRBD2. Losses at the gene ends were 2 bases for V and 0 bases for J; bases not matched to a gene: 6. The V gene's germline CDR1 is MNHEY and CDR2 SVGEGT. CDR3 length equals 16 residues. The CDR3 loop is CASSYGVLADQETQYF. DNA for the CDR3: TGTGCCAGCAGTTACGGGGTTCTAGCGGACCAAGAGACCCAGTACTTC.

In its sample, this clone was seen a few times. This chain uses TRBV7-9 with TRBJ1-2; unclear D gene. The CDR3 is 12 residues long. Deletions cut 1 base from V and 3 bases from J, with 3 bases between. CDR1 is SEHNR, CDR2 FQNEAQ, per germline (reference sequence). CDR3 DNA sequence: TGTGCCAGCAGCTTAGGACACTATGGCTACACCTTC. Translated, it gives CASSLGHYGYTF.

This chain joins TRBV6-5 and TRBJ2-3, with D unresolved. This CDR3 has 12 amino acids. Germline lookup yields CDR1 MNHEY and CDR2 SVGAGI. V was cut by 8 bases and J by 4 bases, with 10 bases left in between. CDR3 protein: CASSNSADTQYF. The CDR3 DNA is TGTGCCAGCTCCAACTCTGCAGATACGCAGTATTTT.

This chain links TRBV12-3 or TRBV12-4 with TRBJ2-1, with D perhaps given as TRBD1 or TRBD2 (6 bases each). Trimming removed 5 bases from V and 13 bases from J, with 15 bases in between. This CDR3 is built from 12 residues. The CDR3 sequence is CASSPMGGPQFF. As DNA, the CDR3 is TGTGCCAGCAGTCCCATGGGGGGCCCCCAGTTCTTC.

This clone was picked up one time. The J gene is TRBJ1-2, the V gene TRBV12-3 or TRBV12-4; no clear D gene. The CDR3 is made up of 12 amino acids. Deletions cut 5 bases from V and 4 bases from J, with 8 bases between. The CDR3 protein is CASSLSAYGYTF. The DNA for the CDR3 is TGTGCCAGCAGTCTCAGCGCCTATGGCTACACCTTC.

The rearrangement uses TRBV3-1 (or the pseudogene TRBV3-2) and TRBJ2-3; D may be TRBD2 (6 bases). The CDR3 is 19 amino acids. Looked up from germline, CDR1 is LGHDT and CDR2 is YNNKEL (reference sequence). Trimming pared 0 bases from V and 5 bases from J, leaving 24 bases between. This CDR3 reads CASSQEGENSGFGLDTQYF. CDR3 DNA sequence: TGTGCCAGCAGCCAAGAAGGCGAGAATAGCGGTTTCGGTTTAGATACGCAGTATTTT.

DNA of the CDR3: TGTGCCAGCAGTGAGACAGCGGCGGAGCACTACGAGCAGTACTTC. Translating gives CASSETAAEHYEQYF. This rearrangement joins TRBV2 to TRBJ2-7, with D perhaps assigned TRBD1 or TRBD2 (5 bases each). V lost 3 bases and J lost 3, with 15 bases in between. The CDR3 runs to 15 residues. Germline V gene data show CDR1 as SNHLY and CDR2 as FYNNEI.

This sequence joins TRBV19 and TRBJ1-4; D possibly corresponds to TRBD1 (6 bases). CDR1 is LNHDA, CDR2 SQIVND, per germline (reference sequence). The CDR3 length is 16 residues. The V gene lost 8 bases and the J gene lost 8 bases, with 24 bases spanning the gap. CDR3 nucleotide sequence: TGTGCCAGTGGTGGACAGCCAGCTACCCAATGGGAAAAACTGTTTTTT. Encoded protein: CASGGQPATQWEKLFF.

The chain recombines TRBV18 with TRBJ2-3, with D unclear. The V gene lost 5 bases and the J gene lost 0 bases, with 12 bases spanning the gap. CDR1 and CDR2 from the germline V gene are KGHSH and LQKENI. The CDR3 runs to 15 residues. CDR3 residues: CASSNVRLSTDTQYF. In DNA, the CDR3 is TGTGCCAGCTCAAACGTACGCTTAAGCACAGATACGCAGTATTTT. Full variable domain (remainder filled in from reference TRBV18 and TRBJ2-3): NAGVMQNPRHLVRRRGQEARLRCSPMKGHSHVYWYRQLPEEGLKFMVYLQKENIIDESGMPKERFSAEFPKEGPSILRIQQVVRGDSAAYFCASSNVRLSTDTQYFGPGTRLTVL.

The J gene is TRBJ1-2, the V gene TRBV7-9, with unresolved D. The CDR3 runs 15 residues. Germline values: CDR1 SEHNR, CDR2 FQNEAQ (reference sequence). V was shortened by 2 bases and J by 0 bases, with 10 bases between the two germline ends. In DNA form, the CDR3 reads TGTGCCAGCAGCTTATCCCAGTTAGCTAACTATGGCTACACCTTC. It encodes CASSLSQLANYGYTF.